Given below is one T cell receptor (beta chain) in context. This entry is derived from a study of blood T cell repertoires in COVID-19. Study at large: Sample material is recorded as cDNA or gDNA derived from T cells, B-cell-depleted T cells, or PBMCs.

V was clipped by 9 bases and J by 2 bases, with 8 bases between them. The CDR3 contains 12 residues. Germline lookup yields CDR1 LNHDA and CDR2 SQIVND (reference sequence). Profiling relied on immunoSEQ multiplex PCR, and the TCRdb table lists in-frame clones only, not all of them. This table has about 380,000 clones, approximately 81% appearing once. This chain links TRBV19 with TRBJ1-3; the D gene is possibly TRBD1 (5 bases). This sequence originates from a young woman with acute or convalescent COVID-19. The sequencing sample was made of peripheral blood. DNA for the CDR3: TGTGCCAGCAGGGATGCTGGAAACACCATATATTTT. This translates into CASRDAGNTIYF.